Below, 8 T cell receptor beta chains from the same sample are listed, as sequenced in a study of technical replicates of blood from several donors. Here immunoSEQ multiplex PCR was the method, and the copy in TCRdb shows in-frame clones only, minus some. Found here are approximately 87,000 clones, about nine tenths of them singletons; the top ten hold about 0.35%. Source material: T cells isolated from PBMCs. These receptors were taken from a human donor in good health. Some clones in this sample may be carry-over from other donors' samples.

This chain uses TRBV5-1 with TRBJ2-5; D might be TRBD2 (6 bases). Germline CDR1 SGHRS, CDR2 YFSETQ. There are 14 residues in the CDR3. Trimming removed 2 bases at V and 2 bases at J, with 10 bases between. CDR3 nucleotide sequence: TGCGCCAGCAGCTTATGGGACTCGCAAGAGACCCAGTACTTC. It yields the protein CASSLWDSQETQYF. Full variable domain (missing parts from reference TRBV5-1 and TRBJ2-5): KAGVTQTPRYLIKTRGQQVTLSCSPISGHRSVSWYQQTPGQGLQFLFEYFSETQRNKGNFPGRFSGRQFSNSRSEMNVSTLELGDSALYLCASSLWDSQETQYFGPGTRLLVL.

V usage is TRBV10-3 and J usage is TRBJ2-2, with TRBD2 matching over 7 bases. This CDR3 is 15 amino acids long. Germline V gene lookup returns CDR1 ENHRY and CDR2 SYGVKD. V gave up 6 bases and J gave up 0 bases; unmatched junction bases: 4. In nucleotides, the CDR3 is TGTGCCATCAGCAAAACTAGCGCGAACACCGGGGAGCTGTTTTTT. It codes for CAISKTSANTGELFF.

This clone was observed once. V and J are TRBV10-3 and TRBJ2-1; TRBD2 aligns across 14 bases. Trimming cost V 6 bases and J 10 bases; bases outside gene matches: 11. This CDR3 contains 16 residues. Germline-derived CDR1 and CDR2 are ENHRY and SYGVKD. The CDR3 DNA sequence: TGTGCCATCAGGCAGACCGGGACTAGCGGGGGTGCAGAGCAGTTCTTC. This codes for CAIRQTGTSGGAEQFF.

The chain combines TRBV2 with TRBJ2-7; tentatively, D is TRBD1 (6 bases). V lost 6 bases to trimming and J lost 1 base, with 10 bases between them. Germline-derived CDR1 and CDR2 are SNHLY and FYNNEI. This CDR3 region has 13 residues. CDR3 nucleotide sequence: TGTGCCAGCAGATTCGGACAGTCCTACGAGCAGTACTTC. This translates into CASRFGQSYEQYF.

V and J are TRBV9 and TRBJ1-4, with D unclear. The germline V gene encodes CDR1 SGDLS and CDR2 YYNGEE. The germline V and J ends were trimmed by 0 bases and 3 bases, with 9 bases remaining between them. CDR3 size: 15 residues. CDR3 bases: TGTGCCAGCAGCGTAGTTGGAGCGGCTAATGAAAAACTGTTTTTT. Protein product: CASSVVGAANEKLFF. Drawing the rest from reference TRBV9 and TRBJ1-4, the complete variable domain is DSGVTQTPKHLITATGQRVTLRCSPRSGDLSVYWYQQSLDQGLQFLIQYYNGEERAKGNILERFSAQQFPDLHSELNLSSLELGDSALYFCASSVVGAANEKLFFGSGTQLSVL.

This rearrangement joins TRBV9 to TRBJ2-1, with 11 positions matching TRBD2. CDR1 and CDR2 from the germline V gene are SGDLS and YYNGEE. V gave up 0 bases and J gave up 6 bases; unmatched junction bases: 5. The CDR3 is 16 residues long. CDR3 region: CASSVGRLAGGNEQFF. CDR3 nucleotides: TGTGCCAGCAGCGTAGGTCGTCTAGCGGGAGGCAATGAGCAGTTCTTC. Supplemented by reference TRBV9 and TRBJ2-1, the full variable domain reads DSGVTQTPKHLITATGQRVTLRCSPRSGDLSVYWYQQSLDQGLQFLIQYYNGEERAKGNILERFSAQQFPDLHSELNLSSLELGDSALYFCASSVGRLAGGNEQFFGPGTRLTVL.

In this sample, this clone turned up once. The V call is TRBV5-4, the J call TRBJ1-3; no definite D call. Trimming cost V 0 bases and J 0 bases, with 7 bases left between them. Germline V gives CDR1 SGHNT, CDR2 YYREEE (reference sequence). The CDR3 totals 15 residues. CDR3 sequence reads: CASSLDPTSGNTIYF. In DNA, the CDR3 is TGTGCCAGCAGCTTGGATCCTACCTCTGGAAACACCATATATTTT.

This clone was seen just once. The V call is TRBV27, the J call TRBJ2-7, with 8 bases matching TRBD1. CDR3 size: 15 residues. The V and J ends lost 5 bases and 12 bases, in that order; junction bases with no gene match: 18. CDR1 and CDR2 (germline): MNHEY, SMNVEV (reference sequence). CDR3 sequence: CASSVTRDRIHLGYF. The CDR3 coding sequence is TGTGCCAGCAGTGTCACCCGGGACAGGATTCACCTGGGGTACTTC.